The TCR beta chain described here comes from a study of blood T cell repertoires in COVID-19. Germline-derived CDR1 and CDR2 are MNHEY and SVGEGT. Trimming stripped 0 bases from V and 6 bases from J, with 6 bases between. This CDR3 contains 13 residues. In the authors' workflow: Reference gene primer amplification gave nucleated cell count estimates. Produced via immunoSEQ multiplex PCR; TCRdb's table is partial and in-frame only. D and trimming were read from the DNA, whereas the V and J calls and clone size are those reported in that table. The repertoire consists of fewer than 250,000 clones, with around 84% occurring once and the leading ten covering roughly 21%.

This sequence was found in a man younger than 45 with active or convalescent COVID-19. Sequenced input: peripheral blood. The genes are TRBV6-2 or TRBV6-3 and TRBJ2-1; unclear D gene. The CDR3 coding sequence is TGTGCCAGCAGTTACTCACGACTCAATGAGCAGTTCTTC. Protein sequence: CASSYSRLNEQFF.